These 29 T cell receptor beta chains originate from one sample sequenced in a study of T cell responses to AZD1222 COVID-19 vaccine. Assay used: immunoSEQ multiplex PCR; TCRdb lists only in-frame clones, some missing. This repertoire shows under 200,000 clones, about nine tenths found once; its top ten account for around 5.5%. The specimen comprised peripheral blood, sampled on day 0 of AZD1222 vaccination. The receptors derive from an adult in good health.

The chain recombines TRBV18 with TRBJ1-2, with D hard to call. Per the germline V gene, CDR1 is KGHSH and CDR2 is LQKENI. The CDR3 contains 16 residues. V lost 3 bases and J 0 bases, leaving 14 bases between the germline ends. The DNA for the CDR3 is TGTGCCAGCTCACCGCCGAACAGAGGGACTAACTATGGCTACACCTTC. As protein: CASSPPNRGTNYGYTF.

This sequence joins TRBV2 and TRBJ2-1; D possibly corresponds to TRBD2 (5 bases). The germline CDR1 and CDR2 sequences are SNHLY and FYNNEI. V was pared by 2 bases and J by 9 bases, with 11 bases between. The CDR3 contains 13 residues. Here the CDR3 DNA reads TGTGCCAGCAGTGAATCGAGGGTGGGTGAGCAGTTCTTC. Translation: CASSESRVGEQFF.

V and J are TRBV20-1 and TRBJ1-5; 9 bases are shared with TRBD1. Germline trimming cut 3 bases from V and 6 bases from J; bases unmatched to any gene: 9. The CDR3 is 15 residues long. The germline V gene encodes CDR1 DFQATT and CDR2 SNEGSKA (reference sequence). The CDR3 nucleotides are TGCAGTGCTAGTTCCGGGACAGGGACAGGTCAGCCCCAGCATTTT. This codes for CSASSGTGTGQPQHF.

In this sample, this clone turned up a few times. The CDR3 DNA follows: TGTGCCAGCAGTTCCCTCGGGACAGAACTCTACGAGCAGTACTTC. This gives the protein CASSSLGTELYEQYF. The gene calls are TRBV27 and TRBJ2-7; 7 bases agree with TRBD1. The CDR3 totals 15 residues. Germline CDR1 is MNHEY and CDR2 is SMNVEV (reference sequence). Trimming removed 4 bases from V and 3 bases from J; junction bases left unmatched: 9.

This clone was found once. This chain uses TRBV20-1 with TRBJ2-2, with 8 bases fitting TRBD1. The CDR3 is made up of 18 amino acids. Germline values: CDR1 DFQATT, CDR2 SNEGSKA (reference sequence). The V gene end was trimmed by 3 bases and the J gene end by 1 base; junction bases not matched to a gene: 13. This chain's CDR3 is CSASAQGAGFWNTGELFF. CDR3 sequence (DNA): TGCAGTGCTAGTGCCCAGGGGGCGGGTTTTTGGAACACCGGGGAGCTGTTTTTT.

As concerns this clone: Compared with germline, one end of the junction differs, possibly owing to a read error. The V and J genes are TRBV10-3 and TRBJ2-7; no clear D. The CDR3 is 12 amino acids. Germline V gene sequence: CDR1 ENHRY, CDR2 SYGVKD. The CDR3 sequence is CVISELSYEQYF. CDR3 DNA sequence: TGTGTCATCAGTGAGTTATCCTACGAGCAGTACTTC.

The V call is TRBV2, the J call TRBJ2-2; 7 bases agree with TRBD1. This CDR3 has 16 amino acids. V was clipped by 7 bases and J by 1 base; unmatched bases: 9. Germline V gene data show CDR1 as SNHLY and CDR2 as FYNNEI. In DNA form, the CDR3 reads TGTGCCAGCAATTCCCGACAGGGCCAGAACACCGGGGAGCTGTTTTTT. It is translated as CASNSRQGQNTGELFF. Combining the CDR3 with reference TRBV2 and TRBJ2-2 gives the whole variable domain EPEVTQTPSHQVTQMGQEVILRCVPISNHLYFYWYRQILGQKVEFLVSFYNNEISEKSEIFDDQFSVERPDGSNFTLKIRSTKLEDSAMYFCASNSRQGQNTGELFFGEGSRLTVL.

CDR3 in amino acids: CASSLMGSLTDTQYF. The CDR3 region has the DNA TGTGCCAGCAGCTTAATGGGCTCGCTCACAGATACGCAGTATTTT. J is TRBJ2-3 and V is TRBV7-3; D gene ambiguous. V was cut by 1 base and J by 2 bases, with 10 bases left in between. Germline-derived CDR1 and CDR2 are SGHTA and FQGTGA. The CDR3 runs to 15 residues.

J is TRBJ1-1 and V is TRBV7-9, with a possible D match to TRBD1 (5 bases). Germline values: CDR1 SEHNR, CDR2 FQNEAQ (reference sequence). The CDR3 sequence is 16 residues long. Deletions cut 2 bases from V and 0 bases from J, with 13 bases between. The CDR3 DNA reads as TGTGCCAGCAGCTTAAACCGACAGTACATGAACACTGAAGCTTTCTTT. Translated: CASSLNRQYMNTEAFF.

The J gene is TRBJ2-4, the V gene TRBV11-2; D gene unclear. Trimming removed 5 bases from V and 4 bases from J, with 15 bases in between. The length of the CDR3 is 15 residues. CDR1 and CDR2 (germline): SGHAT, FQNNGV. The CDR3 loop reads CASSPRLAEKNIQYF. The CDR3 DNA sequence: TGTGCCAGCAGCCCCCGACTCGCTGAGAAAAACATTCAGTACTTC.

This clone occurred once. This rearrangement joins TRBV5-4 to TRBJ2-7; 11 bases match TRBD2. The CDR3 length is 15 residues. V shed 3 bases and J 4 bases; nucleotides not matched to a gene: 6. The germline gives CDR1 SGHNT, CDR2 YYREEE (reference sequence). The CDR3 nucleotides are TGTGCCAGCAGCTCACCGGGACTAGCGGTTTACGAGCAGTACTTC. This translates into CASSSPGLAVYEQYF.

For the CDR3, the DNA is TGTGCCAGCAGCTTAGAGGGCAGGAGCTCCTATAATTCACCCCTCCACTTT. Residues: CASSLEGRSSYNSPLHF. V is TRBV7-3 and J is TRBJ1-6; D unclear. V was pared by 2 bases and J by 0 bases, with 11 bases between. Germline values: CDR1 SGHTA, CDR2 FQGTGA. This CDR3 contains 17 residues.

V usage is TRBV11-2 and J usage is TRBJ2-3; 11 nucleotides match TRBD2. The CDR3 sequence is 17 residues long. The J segment lost 0 bases and the V segment lost 8 bases, leaving 10 bases of the junction unmatched. Germline V gene data show CDR1 as SGHAT and CDR2 as FQNNGV. The CDR3 DNA is TGTGCCAGCTGGGGGACTAGCGGTTCAACTAGCACAGATACGCAGTATTTT. Protein sequence: CASWGTSGSTSTDTQYF.

This rearrangement joins TRBV12-5 to TRBJ2-2, with a possible D match to TRBD2 (6 bases). Trimming removed 2 bases at V and 7 bases at J, with 11 bases between. Germline assignment: CDR1 LGHNT and CDR2 FRNRAP. This CDR3 is built from 14 residues. The CDR3 region has the DNA TGTGCTAGTGGTTTGCGGGGGTTAGACGGGGAGCTGTTTTTT. This codes for CASGLRGLDGELFF.

This sequence joins TRBV7-2 and TRBJ1-5; D remains ambiguous. Germline lookup yields CDR1 SGHTA and CDR2 FQGNSA. V dropped 5 bases and J dropped 9 bases, with 17 bases sitting between them. CDR3 length: 14 amino acids. The CDR3 DNA sequence: TGTGCCAGCAGCCGTGGGCAGGAGATCGGGCCCCAGCATTTT. Translated, it gives CASSRGQEIGPQHF.

V usage is TRBV18 and J usage is TRBJ2-7; 9 nucleotides match TRBD2. Losses at the gene ends were 6 bases for V and 5 bases for J; bases not matched to a gene: 14. The germline V gene encodes CDR1 KGHSH and CDR2 LQKENI. The CDR3 extends over 16 amino acids. The CDR3 DNA follows: TGTGCCAGCTCGCCCGTGATCCTAGCGGGAAAAGACGAGCAGTACTTC. Translated, it gives CASSPVILAGKDEQYF.

The chain employs TRBV7-6 and TRBJ1-4, with D possibly being TRBD1 (5 bases). This CDR3 has 16 residues. Germline V gives CDR1 SGHVS, CDR2 FNYEAQ. Trimming removed 5 bases at V and 7 bases at J, with 20 bases between. CDR3 sequence: CASSPSPVTAREKLFF. The CDR3 DNA reads TGTGCCAGCAGCCCGAGTCCAGTGACAGCCCGTGAAAAACTGTTTTTT.

This clone was counted between two and nine times. This chain connects TRBV5-1 to TRBJ1-6; D gene unclear. The germline V and J ends were trimmed by 0 bases and 6 bases, with 7 bases remaining between them. This CDR3 spans 14 amino acids. Germline V gene sequence: CDR1 SGHRS, CDR2 YFSETQ. The CDR3 region is CASSLVQSNSPLHF. The CDR3 DNA is TGCGCCAGCAGCTTGGTTCAGAGTAATTCACCCCTCCACTTT.

The V and J genes are TRBV30 and TRBJ1-5; the D gene is possibly TRBD1 (5 bases). V was clipped by 3 bases and J by 0 bases, with 12 bases between them. Germline loops: CDR1 GTSNPN, CDR2 SVGIG (reference sequence). CDR3 length equals 15 residues. CDR3 loop: CAWREGRISNQPQHF. CDR3 coding DNA: TGTGCCTGGAGGGAGGGACGGATTAGCAATCAGCCCCAGCATTTT.

The chain couples TRBV4-2 to TRBJ1-6, with D tentatively TRBD1 (5 bases). There are 20 residues in the CDR3. CDR1 LGHNA and CDR2 YNFKEQ come from the germline V gene. The V end lost 0 bases, the J end lost 5 bases, and 23 bases lay between the germline ends. In DNA form, the CDR3 reads TGTGCCAGCAGCCAAGATCCGGCAGGGAACTTAGGTGGTGATAATTCACCCCTCCACTTT. Encoded protein: CASSQDPAGNLGGDNSPLHF.

The CDR3 region is CASSAPRDEQYF. The CDR3 bases are TGTGCCAGCAGCGCCCCTAGGGACGAGCAGTACTTC. The V gene is TRBV28, the J gene TRBJ2-7; D gene uncertain. Per the germline V gene, CDR1 is MDHEN and CDR2 is SYDVKM. This CDR3 contains 12 residues. V was trimmed by 6 bases and J by 5 bases, leaving 11 bases between them.

V gene TRBV7-2 combines with J gene TRBJ1-2; D remains unclear. The germline CDR1 and CDR2 sequences are SGHTA and FQGNSA. Trimming stripped 5 bases from V and 5 bases from J, with 15 bases between. The CDR3 has 14 residues. The CDR3 region is CASSPENRGYGYTF. CDR3 sequence (DNA): TGTGCCAGCAGCCCAGAGAACAGAGGATATGGCTACACCTTC.

The chain recombines TRBV9 with TRBJ1-3; D is perhaps TRBD1 (5 bases). The CDR3 covers 15 residues. Germline V gene sequence: CDR1 SGDLS, CDR2 YYNGEE. Trimming pared 2 bases from V and 0 bases from J, leaving 9 bases between. CDR3 in DNA: TGTGCCAGCAGCGTCGAGACAGTCTCTGGAAACACCATATATTTT. Translated: CASSVETVSGNTIYF. The variable domain in full, completed from reference TRBV9 and TRBJ1-3, reads DSGVTQTPKHLITATGQRVTLRCSPRSGDLSVYWYQQSLDQGLQFLIQYYNGEERAKGNILERFSAQQFPDLHSELNLSSLELGDSALYFCASSVETVSGNTIYFGEGSWLTVV.

V and J are TRBV7-8 and TRBJ1-5; no definite D call. Germline V gene sequence: CDR1 SGHVS, CDR2 FQNEAQ. This CDR3 comprises 12 residues. V was pared by 3 bases and J by 6 bases, with 6 bases between. As DNA, the CDR3 is TGTGCCAGCAGCTTCGGGGTTCAGCCCCAGCATTTT. Translation: CASSFGVQPQHF.

The chain has TRBV19 and TRBJ1-5; D gene unclear. V gave up 1 base and J gave up 6 bases, with 7 bases separating them. The CDR3 has 13 amino acids. The V gene's germline CDR1 is LNHDA and CDR2 SQIVND (reference sequence). CDR3 DNA sequence: TGTGCCAGTAGTATAGGGGGAGGTCAGCCCCAGCATTTT. Encoded protein: CASSIGGGQPQHF. Based on the CDR3 plus reference TRBV19 and TRBJ1-5, the full variable domain is DGGITQSPKYLFRKEGQNVTLSCEQNLNHDAMYWYRQDPGQGLRLIYYSQIVNDFQKGDIAEGYSVSREKKESFPLTVTSAQKNPTAFYLCASSIGGGQPQHFGDGTRLSIL.

This clone appeared a few times. This sequence joins TRBV11-3 and TRBJ2-1, with TRBD2 matching over 13 bases. The CDR3 length is 18 residues. Germline CDR1 is SGHNT and CDR2 is YENEEA. The V and J ends lost 1 base and 4 bases, in that order; junction bases with no gene match: 7. The CDR3 nucleotides read TGTGCCAGCAGCTTAGGGGGGACTAGCGGGGTTACTTACAATGAGCAGTTCTTC. Encoded protein: CASSLGGTSGVTYNEQFF.

The chain carries TRBV5-8 and TRBJ2-2, with no clear D. The CDR3 totals 16 residues. Germline V gene data show CDR1 as SGHTS and CDR2 as YDEGEE. The ends were cut back, 0 bases at V and 8 bases at J, with 17 bases in the middle. The CDR3 nucleotides are TGTGCCAGCAGCTTGGTCTCCGGATCTTTTGGTGGGGAGCTGTTTTTT. Protein sequence: CASSLVSGSFGGELFF.

The chain combines TRBV5-1 with TRBJ2-7, with D unresolved. The CDR3 is 17 amino acids. Germline V gives CDR1 SGHRS, CDR2 YFSETQ. V lost 2 bases and J lost 7, with 25 bases in between. This chain's CDR3 is CASSLLSQQTLVGEQYF. The CDR3 DNA reads TGCGCCAGCAGCTTATTATCCCAGCAGACGCTAGTTGGGGAGCAGTACTTC.

The chain links TRBV5-1 to TRBJ2-5; the D is unclear. Germline V gene sequence: CDR1 SGHRS, CDR2 YFSETQ. The CDR3 runs to 11 residues. V was pared by 1 base and J by 5 bases, with 3 bases between. CDR3 in DNA: TGCGCCAGCAGCTTGCTGGAGACCCAGTACTTC. This sequence encodes CASSLLETQYF.